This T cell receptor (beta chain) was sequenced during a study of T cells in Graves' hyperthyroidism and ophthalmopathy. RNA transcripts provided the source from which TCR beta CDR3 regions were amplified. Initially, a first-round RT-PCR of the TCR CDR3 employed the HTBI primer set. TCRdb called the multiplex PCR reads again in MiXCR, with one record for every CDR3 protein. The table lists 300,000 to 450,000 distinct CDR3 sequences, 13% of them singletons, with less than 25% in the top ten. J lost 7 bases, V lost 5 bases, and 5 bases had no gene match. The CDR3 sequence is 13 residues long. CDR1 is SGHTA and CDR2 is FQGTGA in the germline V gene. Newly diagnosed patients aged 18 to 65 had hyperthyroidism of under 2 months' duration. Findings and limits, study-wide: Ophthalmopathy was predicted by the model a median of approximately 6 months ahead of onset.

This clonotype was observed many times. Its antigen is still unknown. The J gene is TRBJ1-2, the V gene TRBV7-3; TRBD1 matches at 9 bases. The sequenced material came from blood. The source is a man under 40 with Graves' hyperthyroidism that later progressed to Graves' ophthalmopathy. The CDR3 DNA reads TGTGCCAGCAGCGGTACAGGGGGCTTTGGCTACACCTTC. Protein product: CASSGTGGFGYTF.